This TCR beta chain came from a study of naive and memory T cell subsets. An equimolar mix of two oligonucleotides served as the beta constant-region primer for TRBC1 and TRBC2. Four rounds of PCR amplified the ligated cDNA using nested alpha and beta constant-region primers plus SP2. TCRdb reprocessed the UMI-ligation and nested PCR reads via MiXCR and lists one record per CDR3 protein. The sample records tens of thousands of distinct CDR3 sequences, 11% being singletons. Findings and limits, study-wide: A few larger clonotypes appeared in naive repertoires, especially CD8, possibly memory cells re-expressing CD45RA.

Remarks on this clonotype: The antigen is undetermined.

The CDR3 consists of 14 residues. V lost 0 bases, J lost 8 bases, and 12 bases lay in between. Germline CDR1 SEHNR, CDR2 FQNEAQ (reference sequence). Sequencing input: naive CD4+ T cells from blood. J is TRBJ2-3 and V is TRBV7-9; perhaps TRBD2 as D (6 bases). This receptor was obtained from a human donor in good health. The CDR3 bases are TGTGCCAGCAGCTTAGCCGGGGGAGCGGTTACGCAGTATTTT. Its protein product is CASSLAGGAVTQYF. The full variable domain, completed using reference TRBV7-9 and TRBJ2-3, is DTGVSQNPRHKITKRGQNVTFRCDPISEHNRLYWYRQTLGQGPEFLTYFQNEAQLEKSRLLSDRFSAERPKGSFSTLEIQRTEQGDSAMYLCASSLAGGAVTQYFGPGTRLTVL.